The present TCR beta chain was sequenced within a study of blood T cell repertoires in COVID-19. In the study overall: The study drew acute and convalescent COVID-19 samples from the United States, Italy and Spain.

The V gene end was trimmed by 0 bases and the J gene end by 5 bases; junction bases not matched to a gene: 4. The CDR3 consists of 14 residues. Germline lookup yields CDR1 SGDLS and CDR2 YYNGEE. There are a few counts of this clone. Some clones are missing from TCRdb's copy, which holds only in-frame ones; the method was immunoSEQ multiplex PCR. The repertoire holds approximately 120,000 clones, 65% to 90% seen once, with 6.6% in the top ten. The TCR sequence derives from an elderly man with active or convalescent COVID-19. The V gene is TRBV9, the J gene TRBJ2-5; 7 bases align to TRBD1. The sequenced sample consisted of peripheral blood. Written as DNA, the CDR3 is TGTGCCAGCAGCGTAGAGGGGGCTGGGGAGACCCAGTACTTC. Amino acid sequence: CASSVEGAGETQYF.